These 3 T cell receptor beta chains were sequenced from one sample in a study of blood T cells in healthy people across ages. Next came a second PCR, run for about 7 to 11 cycles, which used a sample-barcoded 5' primer along with a J-beta primer mix. TCRdb re-derived calls from the 5' RACE reads in MiXCR, one entry per CDR3 protein. This sample has fewer than 800,000 distinct CDR3 sequences, with 49% found just once. Sequencing input: blood. The receptors here all came from a woman aged 60 to 75 in good health.

The chain uses TRBV24-1 and TRBJ1-1, with TRBD1 matching 8 bases. Germline assignment: CDR1 KGHDR and CDR2 SFDVKD. CDR3 length: 15 residues. Losses at the gene ends were 2 bases for V and 2 bases for J; bases not matched to a gene: 3. CDR3 in DNA: TGTGCCACCAGTGATTCCAGGGGGCGCAACACTGAAGCTTTCTTT. Translated: CATSDSRGRNTEAFF.

The chain uses TRBV3-1 and TRBJ1-2; TRBD1 matches 7 bases. The CDR3 runs to 14 residues. V gave up 5 bases and J gave up 3 bases; unmatched junction bases: 6. Germline assignment: CDR1 LGHDT and CDR2 YNNKEL (reference sequence). CDR3 bases: TGTGCCAGCAGCGATGACAGGGTTGACTATGGCTACACCTTC. Translated, it gives CASSDDRVDYGYTF.

This clonotype appeared a few times. The chain links TRBV24-1 to TRBJ2-5; 9 bases fit TRBD2. V lost 7 bases and J lost 5; bases outside the gene matches: 7. The germline gives CDR1 KGHDR, CDR2 SFDVKD. The CDR3 totals 14 residues. The CDR3 DNA follows: TGTGCCACCAGAGGTAGCGGGAGCCGGGAGACCCAGTACTTC. Translating it yields CATRGSGSRETQYF.